A single sample gave rise to the 10 T cell receptor beta chains below, sequenced in a study of shared clonotypes between healthy human individuals. Clones were read by immunoSEQ multiplex PCR, and TCRdb kept only the in-frame ones, dropping some. Of a few million clones in the sample, about nine tenths were seen once. Sequenced sample: naive CD4+ T cells from PBMCs. Subset defined: CD45RA+ positively selected. Every receptor here comes from a man aged 18 to 29 in good health. Some clones in this sample may be carry-over from other donors' samples.

V usage is TRBV2 and J usage is TRBJ2-4; 14 bases match TRBD2. V lost 4 bases to trimming and J lost 1 base; unmatched junction nucleotides: 12. CDR1 SNHLY and CDR2 FYNNEI come from the germline V gene. The CDR3 sequence is 20 residues long. Written as DNA, the CDR3 is TGTGCCAGCAGTGGACCAGGGGGACTAGCGGGAGCCTTGGCCAAAAACATTCAGTACTTC. Translated: CASSGPGGLAGALAKNIQYF.

The rearrangement links TRBV9 to TRBJ2-1, with 9 bases that match TRBD2. The CDR3 length is 18 residues. Germline values: CDR1 SGDLS, CDR2 YYNGEE. The J segment lost 4 bases and the V segment lost 0 bases, leaving 11 bases of the junction unmatched. This CDR3 reads CASSVATRLAGPYNEQFF. Here the CDR3 DNA reads TGTGCCAGCAGCGTAGCTACAAGGCTAGCGGGACCATACAATGAGCAGTTCTTC.

This clone turned up a few times. The V gene is TRBV18, the J gene TRBJ1-1; no clear D. Trimming left V 1 base short and J 9 bases short, with 15 bases between. CDR3 length: 14 amino acids. Per the germline V gene, CDR1 is KGHSH and CDR2 is LQKENI. The CDR3 region has the DNA TGTGCCAGCTCACCACGGAATGAGTGGGAAAAAGCTTTCTTT. Protein sequence: CASSPRNEWEKAFF.

The chain joins TRBV27 to TRBJ2-7, with 8 positions matching TRBD1. Germline-derived CDR1 and CDR2 are MNHEY and SMNVEV (reference sequence). Trimming cost V 6 bases and J 5 bases; bases outside gene matches: 9. The CDR3 runs to 14 residues. CDR3 bases: TGTGCCAGCAGGCCGGACAGGGACGAGGACGAGCAGTACTTC. Its protein is CASRPDRDEDEQYF.

This rearrangement joins TRBV9 to TRBJ2-2; D is perhaps TRBD2 (6 bases). Germline V lookup: CDR1 SGDLS, CDR2 YYNGEE. Trimming left V 4 bases short and J 0 bases short, with 16 bases between. The CDR3 is made up of 17 amino acids. The CDR3 DNA follows: TGTGCCAGCAGCATCCAAGGGGCTAGCGCGAACACCGGGGAGCTGTTTTTT. This sequence encodes CASSIQGASANTGELFF.

V is TRBV28 and J is TRBJ1-1; 9 bases fit TRBD1. The V segment lost 6 bases and the J segment 5 bases; nucleotides outside the gene matches: 10. The germline V gene encodes CDR1 MDHEN and CDR2 SYDVKM. The CDR3 covers 15 residues. The chain's CDR3 is CASRIPLQGATEAFF. Written as DNA, the CDR3 is TGTGCCAGCAGAATCCCCCTACAGGGGGCGACTGAAGCTTTCTTT.

The chain joins TRBV5-1 to TRBJ2-5, with D perhaps TRBD1 (5 bases). The germline gives CDR1 SGHRS, CDR2 YFSETQ. The V end was cut by 4 bases, the J end by 4 bases, with 17 bases between. This CDR3 is built from 15 residues. CDR3 amino acids: CASSTDLGVGETQYF. CDR3 in DNA: TGCGCCAGCAGCACGGACCTAGGGGTTGGAGAGACCCAGTACTTC.

The chain employs TRBV30 and TRBJ2-4, with 7 bases aligning to TRBD1. CDR1 is GTSNPN, CDR2 SVGIG, per germline (reference sequence). The CDR3 loop spans 14 amino acids. V lost 3 bases to trimming and J lost 6 bases; unmatched junction nucleotides: 8. The CDR3 nucleotides are TGTGCCTGGAGCACGACAGGGTTGAGAAACATTCAGTACTTC. It codes for CAWSTTGLRNIQYF.

The V call is TRBV19, the J call TRBJ2-3, with 7 nucleotides matching TRBD1. The CDR3 has 17 residues. Germline values: CDR1 LNHDA, CDR2 SQIVND (reference sequence). V lost 8 bases and J lost 2; bases outside the gene matches: 16. CDR3 DNA: TGTGCCAGTCCTCCTTACCGCCGGACAGGTTTCACAGATACGCAGTATTTT. This translates into CASPPYRRTGFTDTQYF. The whole variable domain, filled in from reference TRBV19 and TRBJ2-3, reads DGGITQSPKYLFRKEGQNVTLSCEQNLNHDAMYWYRQDPGQGLRLIYYSQIVNDFQKGDIAEGYSVSREKKESFPLTVTSAQKNPTAFYLCASPPYRRTGFTDTQYFGPGTRLTVL.

Comment on this clone: The same CDR3 also results from other DNA sequences found in this sample. This rearrangement joins TRBV5-4 to TRBJ2-5; a possible D gene is TRBD1 (5 bases). V dropped 0 bases and J dropped 1 base, with 7 bases sitting between them. Germline assignment: CDR1 SGHNT and CDR2 YYREEE (reference sequence). This CDR3 has 14 residues. CDR3 bases: TGTGCCAGCAGCTTGGCCCAGGGCCAAGAGACCCAGTACTTC. Protein sequence: CASSLAQGQETQYF. Full variable domain (rest looked up from reference TRBV5-4 and TRBJ2-5): ETGVTQSPTHLIKTRGQQVTLRCSSQSGHNTVSWYQQALGQGPQFIFQYYREEENGRGNFPPRFSGLQFPNYSSELNVNALELDDSALYLCASSLAQGQETQYFGPGTRLLVL.